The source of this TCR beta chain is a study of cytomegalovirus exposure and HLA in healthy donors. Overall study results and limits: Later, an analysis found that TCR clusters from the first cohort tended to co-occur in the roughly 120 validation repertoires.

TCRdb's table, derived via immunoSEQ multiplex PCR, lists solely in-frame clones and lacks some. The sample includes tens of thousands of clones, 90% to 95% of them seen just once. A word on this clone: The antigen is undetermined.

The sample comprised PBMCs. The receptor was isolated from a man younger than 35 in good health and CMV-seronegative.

CDR3 in DNA: TGTGCCAGCAGCTACGGACAGGGGGCCTCGGGCTACACCTTC. Translated, it gives CASSYGQGASGYTF. The chain combines TRBV4-2 with TRBJ1-2; 11 positions agree with TRBD1. V dropped 5 bases and J dropped 8; count of bases not matched to a gene: 7. CDR1 is LGHNA and CDR2 is YNFKEQ in the germline V gene. CDR3 size: 14 residues.